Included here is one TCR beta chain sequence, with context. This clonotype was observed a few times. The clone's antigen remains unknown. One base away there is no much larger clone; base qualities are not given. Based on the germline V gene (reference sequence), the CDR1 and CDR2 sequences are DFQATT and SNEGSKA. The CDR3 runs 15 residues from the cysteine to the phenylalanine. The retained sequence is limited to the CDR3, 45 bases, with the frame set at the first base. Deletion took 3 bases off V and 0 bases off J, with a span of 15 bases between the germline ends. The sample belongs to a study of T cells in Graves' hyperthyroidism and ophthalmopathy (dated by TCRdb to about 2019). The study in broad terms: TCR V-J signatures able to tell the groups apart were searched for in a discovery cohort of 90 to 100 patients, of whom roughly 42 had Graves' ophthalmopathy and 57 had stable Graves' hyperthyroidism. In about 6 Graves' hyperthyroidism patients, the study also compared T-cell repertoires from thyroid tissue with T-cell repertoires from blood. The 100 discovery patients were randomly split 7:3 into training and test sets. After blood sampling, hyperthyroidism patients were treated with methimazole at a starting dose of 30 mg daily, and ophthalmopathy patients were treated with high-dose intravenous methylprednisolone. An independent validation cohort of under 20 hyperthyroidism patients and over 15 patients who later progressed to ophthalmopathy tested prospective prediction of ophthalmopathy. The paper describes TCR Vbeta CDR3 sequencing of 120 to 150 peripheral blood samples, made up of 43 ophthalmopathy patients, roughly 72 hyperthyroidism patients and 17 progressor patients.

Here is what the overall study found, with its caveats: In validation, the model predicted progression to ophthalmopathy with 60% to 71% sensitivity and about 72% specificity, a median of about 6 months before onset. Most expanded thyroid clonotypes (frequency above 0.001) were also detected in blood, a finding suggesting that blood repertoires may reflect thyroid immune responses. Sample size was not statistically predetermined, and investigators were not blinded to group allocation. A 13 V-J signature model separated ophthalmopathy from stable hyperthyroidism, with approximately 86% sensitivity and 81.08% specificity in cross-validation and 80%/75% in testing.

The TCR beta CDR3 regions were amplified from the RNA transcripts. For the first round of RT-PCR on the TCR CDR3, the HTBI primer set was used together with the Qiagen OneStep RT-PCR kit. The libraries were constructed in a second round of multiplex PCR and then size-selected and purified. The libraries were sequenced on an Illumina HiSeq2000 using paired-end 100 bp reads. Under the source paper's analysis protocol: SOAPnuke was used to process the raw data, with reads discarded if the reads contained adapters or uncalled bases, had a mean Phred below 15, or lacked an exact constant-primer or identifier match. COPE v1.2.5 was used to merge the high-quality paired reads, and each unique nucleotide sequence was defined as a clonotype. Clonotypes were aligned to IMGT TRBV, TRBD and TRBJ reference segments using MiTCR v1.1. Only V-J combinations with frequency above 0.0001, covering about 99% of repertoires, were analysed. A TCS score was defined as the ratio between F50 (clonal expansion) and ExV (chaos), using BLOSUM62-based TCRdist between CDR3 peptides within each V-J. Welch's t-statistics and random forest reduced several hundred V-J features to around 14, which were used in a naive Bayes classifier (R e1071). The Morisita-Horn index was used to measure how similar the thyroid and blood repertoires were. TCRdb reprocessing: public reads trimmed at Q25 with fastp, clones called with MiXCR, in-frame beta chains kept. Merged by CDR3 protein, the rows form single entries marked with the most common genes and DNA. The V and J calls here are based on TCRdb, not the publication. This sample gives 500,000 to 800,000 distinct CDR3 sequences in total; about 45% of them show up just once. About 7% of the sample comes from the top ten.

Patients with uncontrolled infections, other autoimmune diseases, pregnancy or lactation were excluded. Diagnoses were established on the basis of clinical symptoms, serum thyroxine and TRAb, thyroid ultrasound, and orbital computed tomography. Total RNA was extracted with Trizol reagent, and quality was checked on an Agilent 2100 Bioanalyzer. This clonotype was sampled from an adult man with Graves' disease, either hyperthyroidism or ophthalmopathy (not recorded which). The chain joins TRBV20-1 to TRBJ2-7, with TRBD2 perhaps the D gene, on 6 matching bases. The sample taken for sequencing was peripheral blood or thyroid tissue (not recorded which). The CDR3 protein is CSASRGDSHSYEQYF. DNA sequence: TGCAGTGCTAGCCGAGGGGACTCCCACTCCTACGAGCAGTACTTC.